The 18 T cell receptor beta chains given below trace back to one sample, sequenced in a study of T-cell memory formation after mild COVID-19. MiXCR, applied by TCRdb to the 5' RACE reads, yields one record per CDR3 protein. The data contain fewer than 140,000 distinct CDR3 sequences, about a sixth of them singletons. What was sequenced was PBMCs or a T cell subset sorted from them (not recorded which). Receptors originate from an adult woman who had mild COVID-19 (a few samples of this study predate the infection). Cell type and time point are not known.

A few counts support this clonotype. The chain employs TRBV9 and TRBJ2-2; D is unclear. The CDR3 is 15 amino acids. The germline V gene has CDR1 SGDLS and CDR2 YYNGEE. V dropped 7 bases and J dropped 0 bases, with 13 bases sitting between them. In nucleotides, the CDR3 is TGTGCCAGCCGCCTTGCGGCTGCGAACACCGGGGAGCTGTTTTTT. It specifies CASRLAAANTGELFF.

This clonotype was seen a few times. The chain recombines TRBV4-3 with TRBJ2-2; TRBD2 aligns across 13 bases. This CDR3 is 19 amino acids long. With V trimmed by 1 base and J by 6 bases, 11 bases remained unmatched. CDR1 is LGHNA and CDR2 is YSLEER in the germline V gene. CDR3 sequence: CASSQAGLAGTVRAGELFF. The CDR3 nucleotides read TGCGCCAGCAGCCAAGCGGGACTAGCGGGAACAGTGCGGGCCGGGGAGCTGTTTTTT.

In its sample, this clonotype was seen a few times. The chain joins TRBV24-1 to TRBJ2-1; 8 nucleotides line up with TRBD2. The V gene's germline CDR1 is KGHDR and CDR2 SFDVKD. The CDR3 has 16 residues. V lost 3 bases, J lost 9 bases, and 12 bases stayed unmatched. The CDR3: CATSDTREGLEGEQFF. CDR3 bases: TGTGCCACCAGTGATACTCGGGAGGGCCTTGAGGGTGAGCAGTTCTTC.

The chain recombines TRBV5-6 with TRBJ1-5; D may be TRBD1 (6 bases). V was pared by 2 bases and J by 6 bases, with 12 bases between. The CDR3 is made up of 14 amino acids. CDR1 and CDR2 from the germline V gene are SGHDT and YYEEEE. CDR3 in DNA: TGTGCCAGCAGCTTAGGGGGGAGTCCTCAGCCCCAGCATTTT. Translation gives CASSLGGSPQPQHF. Full variable domain (missing parts from reference TRBV5-6 and TRBJ1-5): DAGVTQSPTHLIKTRGQQVTLRCSPKSGHDTVSWYQQALGQGPQFIFQYYEEEERQRGNFPDRFSGHQFPNYSSELNVNALLLGDSALYLCASSLGGSPQPQHFGDGTRLSIL.

The sample holds a few counts of this clonotype. V is TRBV4-1 and J is TRBJ2-2; 7 positions agree with TRBD1. Germline CDR1 MGHRA, CDR2 YSYEKL. V was pared by 2 bases and J by 3 bases, with 6 bases of the junction left unmatched. This CDR3 has 16 amino acids. CDR3 in amino acids: CASSQTGAGYTGELFF. CDR3 nucleotides: TGCGCCAGCAGCCAAACAGGGGCCGGGTACACCGGGGAGCTGTTTTTT.

The rearrangement links TRBV4-3 to TRBJ1-6; D uncertain. Germline V gene sequence: CDR1 LGHNA, CDR2 YSLEER. V gave up 0 bases and J gave up 7 bases, with 10 bases separating them. The CDR3 spans 15 residues. This CDR3 reads CASSQDGYGNSPLHF. The CDR3 DNA is TGCGCCAGCAGCCAAGATGGTTATGGGAATTCACCCCTCCACTTT.

This clonotype was detected a few times. The chain recombines TRBV5-5 with TRBJ2-2; TRBD1 matches at 7 bases. V lost 0 bases and J lost 1; bases outside the gene matches: 6. The CDR3 consists of 17 residues. Looked up from germline, CDR1 is SGHKS and CDR2 is YYEKEE (reference sequence). This CDR3 reads CASSLVGTAMNTGELFF. CDR3 DNA sequence: TGTGCCAGCAGCTTGGTAGGGACAGCCATGAACACCGGGGAGCTGTTTTTT.

The chain carries TRBV29-1 and TRBJ2-7; TRBD1 matches at 11 bases. The CDR3 covers 13 residues. From germline, CDR1 is SQVTM and CDR2 ANQGSEA. The J segment lost 5 bases and the V segment lost 4 bases, leaving 4 bases of the junction unmatched. CDR3 in DNA: TGCAGCGTTGCTGGACAGGGGGCCCACGAGCAGTACTTC. Translation gives CSVAGQGAHEQYF.

This clonotype was counted only a few times. The rearrangement joins TRBV5-1 to TRBJ2-7, with 12 bases lining up with TRBD2. The V gene's germline CDR1 is SGHRS and CDR2 YFSETQ. The CDR3 sequence is 19 residues long. Losses at the gene ends were 2 bases for V and 0 bases for J; bases not matched to a gene: 12. CDR3 DNA: TGCGCCAGCAGCTTCGACCCGGGGACTAGCGGGTGGAGCTCCTACGAGCAGTACTTC. Translating it yields CASSFDPGTSGWSSYEQYF.

The V gene is TRBV7-9, the J gene TRBJ1-1; the D is unclear. CDR3 length: 14 residues. CDR1 is SEHNR and CDR2 is FQNEAQ in the germline V gene (reference sequence). The CDR3 loop is CASAGLAMNTEAFF. The CDR3 region has the DNA TGTGCGAGCGCTGGTCTGGCCATGAACACTGAAGCTTTCTTT. The whole variable domain, filled in from reference TRBV7-9 and TRBJ1-1, reads DTGVSQNPRHKITKRGQNVTFRCDPISEHNRLYWYRQTLGQGPEFLTYFQNEAQLEKSRLLSDRFSAERPKGSFSTLEIQRTEQGDSAMYLCASAGLAMNTEAFFGQGTRLTVV.

The rearrangement uses TRBV28 and TRBJ2-7, with TRBD1 matching over 7 bases. Germline CDR1 is MDHEN and CDR2 is SYDVKM. The CDR3 covers 17 residues. Trimming removed 4 bases from V and 2 bases from J; junction bases left unmatched: 14. The CDR3 region has the DNA TGTGCCAGCAGTTCCAACCCTTATGACAGGGAAGCCTACGAGCAGTACTTC. Translation: CASSSNPYDREAYEQYF.

J is TRBJ2-7 and V is TRBV29-1, with 7 positions matching TRBD2. The germline V gene has CDR1 SQVTM and CDR2 ANQGSEA. The CDR3 sequence is 14 residues long. With 7 bases clipped from V and 6 bases from J, the junction kept 15 bases outside the gene matches. This chain's CDR3 is CSALRAGPLGEQYF. CDR3 nucleotides: TGCAGCGCCCTCCGAGCGGGACCATTAGGCGAGCAGTACTTC.

The J gene is TRBJ2-7, the V gene TRBV6-5; 7 positions agree with TRBD1. Germline assignment: CDR1 MNHEY and CDR2 SVGAGI. The CDR3 runs to 13 residues. V trimming: 7 bases; J trimming: 1 base; junction bases outside the gene matches: 4. CDR3 in DNA: TGTGCCAGCATGGGGGACAGATCCTACGAGCAGTACTTC. This translates into CASMGDRSYEQYF.

This sequence joins TRBV20-1 and TRBJ1-3; 9 bases fit TRBD1. The germline CDR1 and CDR2 sequences are DFQATT and SNEGSKA (reference sequence). The junction had 6 bases not matched to a gene; V was cut back by 6 bases and J by 0 bases. This CDR3 spans 15 amino acids. The CDR3 region is CSARQGVHSGNTIYF. The CDR3 nucleotides are TGCAGTGCCAGACAGGGGGTTCACTCTGGAAACACCATATATTTT.

The chain joins TRBV9 to TRBJ2-3; 7 bases align to TRBD1. J was trimmed by 1 base and V by 0 bases; bases with no gene match: 2. CDR1 and CDR2 (germline): SGDLS, YYNGEE. The CDR3 is 15 residues long. CDR3 nucleotide sequence: TGTGCCAGCAGCGTAGTACAGGGGCGCACAGATACGCAGTATTTT. Its translation is CASSVVQGRTDTQYF.

The chain recombines TRBV4-1 with TRBJ2-1, with 13 bases identical to TRBD2. The CDR3 is 19 amino acids. Per the germline V gene, CDR1 is MGHRA and CDR2 is YSYEKL. J gave up 9 bases and V 1 base, and 15 bases lay outside the gene matches. CDR3 coding DNA: TGCGCCAGCAGCCAAGGTCCCCTTTCCGGACTAGCGGGGGCAGGTGAGCAGTTCTTC. Protein: CASSQGPLSGLAGAGEQFF.

In this sample, this clonotype turned up a few times. This sequence joins TRBV13 and TRBJ1-3; weak D call: TRBD1 (6 bases). In germline, CDR1 is PRHDT, CDR2 FYEKMQ (reference sequence). V dropped 5 bases and J dropped 0 bases, with 14 bases sitting between them. The CDR3 sequence is 16 residues long. CDR3 nucleotide sequence: TGTGCCAGCAGCCCCCACCGGGACAACTCTGGAAACACCATATATTTT. The encoded protein is CASSPHRDNSGNTIYF.

J is TRBJ1-2 and V is TRBV4-3, with D possibly matching TRBD1 (6 bases). The CDR3 totals 15 residues. V gave up 1 base and J gave up 4 bases, with 13 bases separating them. Germline V gene data show CDR1 as LGHNA and CDR2 as YSLEER. The CDR3 DNA is TGCGCCAGCAGCCAAGGGACTGGACAGCCCTATGGCTACACCTTC. Protein product: CASSQGTGQPYGYTF.